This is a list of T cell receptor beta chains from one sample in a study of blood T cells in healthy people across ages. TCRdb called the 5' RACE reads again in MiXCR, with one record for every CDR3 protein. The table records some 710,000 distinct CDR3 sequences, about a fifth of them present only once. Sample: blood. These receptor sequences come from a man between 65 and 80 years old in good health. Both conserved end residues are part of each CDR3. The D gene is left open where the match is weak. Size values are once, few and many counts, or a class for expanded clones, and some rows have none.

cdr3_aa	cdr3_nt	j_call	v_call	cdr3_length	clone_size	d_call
CASSEALWKHAEAFF	TGTGCCAGCAGTGAAGCCCTCTGGAAACACGCTGAAGCTTTCTTT	TRBJ1-1	TRBV6-1	15	.	.
CASSFSSGNTIYF	TGTGCCAGCAGCTTCAGCTCTGGAAACACCATATATTTT	TRBJ1-3	TRBV27	13	many	.
CASSQDWGLNTEAFF	TGTGCCAGCAGCCAAGATTGGGGACTGAACACTGAAGCTTTCTTT	TRBJ1-1	TRBV14	15	.	.
CASSLRMGQPNTGELFF	TGTGCCAGCTCCCTCAGGATGGGACAGCCGAACACCGGGGAGCTGTTTTTT	TRBJ2-2	TRBV18	17	.	TRBD1
CASSRQGLRNTGELFF	TGTGCCAGCAGCCGACAGGGGCTAAGGAACACCGGGGAGCTGTTTTTT	TRBJ2-2	TRBV6-1	16	.	TRBD1
CATSWGQNTEAFF	TGTGCCACCAGTTGGGGACAGAACACTGAAGCTTTCTTT	TRBJ1-1	TRBV24-1	13	many	.
CASSQDSTGGVLGEKLFF	TGCGCCAGCAGCCAAGATAGCACAGGGGGCGTCTTGGGTGAAAAACTGTTTTTT	TRBJ1-4	TRBV4-1	18	few	TRBD1
CASSQDLSGLSYEQYF	TGTGCCAGCAGCCAAGATCTATCAGGTCTCTCCTACGAGCAGTACTTC	TRBJ2-7	TRBV4-2	16	few	.
CASSLDRQLDKQFF	TGCGCCAGCAGCTTGGATCGGCAACTGGACAAGCAGTTCTTC	TRBJ2-1	TRBV5-1	14	many	.
CASSHGTGGGGNTIYF	TGCGCCAGCAGCCACGGGACAGGGGGTGGAGGAAACACCATATATTTT	TRBJ1-3	TRBV5-1	16	few	TRBD1
CASSLDRQGADEAFF	TGTGCCAGCAGCTTAGACCGTCAGGGGGCTGATGAAGCTTTCTTT	TRBJ1-1	TRBV7-8	15	few	TRBD1
CATRKDYNLAGVQFF	TGTGCCACCAGGAAGGATTACAACTTAGCGGGAGTGCAGTTCTTC	TRBJ2-1	TRBV15	15	.	TRBD2
CAGSLTGQNNSPLHF	TGTGCCGGCAGCTTGACAGGCCAAAATAATTCACCCCTCCACTTT	TRBJ1-6	TRBV12-3/TRBV12-4	15	few	.
CSASFPRGQNEQFF	TGCAGTGCTAGCTTCCCGCGGGGGCAGAATGAGCAGTTCTTC	TRBJ2-1	TRBV20-1	14	.	.
CASTLEWNTEAFF	TGTGCCAGCACCCTCGAGTGGAACACTGAAGCTTTCTTT	TRBJ1-1	TRBV7-9	13	.	.
CASSATDRGLGNEQFF	TGTGCCAGCAGTGCAACCGACAGGGGGCTTGGCAATGAGCAGTTCTTC	TRBJ2-1	TRBV12-3/TRBV12-4	16	.	TRBD1
CASTLAEGSVYGYTF	TGTGCCAGCACCCTCGCCGAGGGCTCGGTCTATGGCTACACCTTC	TRBJ1-2	TRBV12-3/TRBV12-4	15	.	.
CASSLLGAIMNTEAFF	TGCGCCAGCAGCTTGTTAGGGGCAATCATGAACACTGAAGCTTTCTTT	TRBJ1-1	TRBV5-1	16	.	.
CASSETGSPDTQYF	TGTGCCAGCAGTGAAACCGGGAGCCCAGATACGCAGTATTTT	TRBJ2-3	TRBV2	14	few	.
CASSPLGGAGGNEQFF	TGTGCCAGCAGCCCCCTCGGGGGAGCGGGAGGTAATGAGCAGTTCTTC	TRBJ2-1	TRBV13	16	.	TRBD2
CASSPSQGSEAFF	TGTGCCAGCAGTCCTTCACAGGGCTCTGAAGCTTTCTTT	TRBJ1-1	TRBV6-4	13	few	.
CASSSRRTGELFF	TGTGCCAGCAGCTCTAGAAGGACCGGGGAGCTGTTTTTT	TRBJ2-2	TRBV7-2	13	.	.
CSVVPPGQANEQFF	TGCAGCGTTGTACCCCCGGGACAGGCGAATGAGCAGTTCTTC	TRBJ2-1	TRBV29-1	14	few	TRBD1
CSARGIREGQYF	TGCAGTGCTAGAGGAATCAGGGAGGGTCAGTACTTC	TRBJ2-4	TRBV20-1	12	.	TRBD2
CASSGRAAPSYEQYF	TGTGCCAGCAGTGGTAGGGCAGCCCCCTCCTACGAGCAGTACTTC	TRBJ2-7	TRBV6-6	15	few	.
CASSGIGGGSYGYTF	TGCGCCAGCAGTGGGATAGGGGGCGGTAGCTATGGCTACACCTTC	TRBJ1-2	TRBV10-2	15	.	TRBD1
CSARTGTGIGSLHF	TGCAGTGCTAGAACCGGGACAGGGATCGGGTCCCTCCACTTT	TRBJ1-6	TRBV20-1	14	few	TRBD1
CASSLMSGTGTEAFF	TGTGCCAGCAGCTTAATGTCAGGGACGGGAACTGAAGCTTTCTTT	TRBJ1-1	TRBV7-9	15	few	.
CASSLSRTAQETQYF	TGCGCCAGCAGCTTGAGTCGAACCGCCCAAGAGACCCAGTACTTC	TRBJ2-5	TRBV5-1	15	.	.
CASSKVGDQSPETQYF	TGTGCCAGCAGCAAAGTAGGGGACCAAAGTCCAGAGACCCAGTACTTC	TRBJ2-5	TRBV21-1	16	few	.
CSVIIAREYNEQFF	TGCAGCGTAATTATAGCAAGGGAATACAATGAGCAGTTCTTC	TRBJ2-1	TRBV29-1	14	.	.
CASSRRGGDSTDTQYF	TGTGCCAGCAGTCGGCGCGGGGGGGATAGCACAGATACGCAGTATTTT	TRBJ2-3	TRBV6-6	16	few	TRBD2
CASSWEAGANVLTF	TGCGCCAGCAGCTGGGAAGCTGGGGCCAACGTCCTGACTTTC	TRBJ2-6	TRBV5-1	14	few	.
CASSQSVAGANVLTF	TGTGCCAGCAGCCAATCGGTGGCTGGGGCCAACGTCCTGACTTTC	TRBJ2-6	TRBV3-1	15	few	.
CASSFGGREKKLFF	TGTGCCAGCAGTTTCGGGGGTCGGGAGAAAAAACTGTTTTTT	TRBJ1-4	TRBV12-3/TRBV12-4	14	.	.
CASSPERDTEAFF	TGTGCCAGCAGCCCCGAAAGGGACACTGAAGCTTTCTTT	TRBJ1-1	TRBV6-6	13	few	.
CASSEARLGTDSNQPQHF	TGTGCCAGCAGTGAAGCGCGATTGGGGACGGATAGCAATCAGCCCCAGCATTTT	TRBJ1-5	TRBV2	18	.	.
CASSLTGLSEQYF	TGCGCCAGCAGCTTGACAGGTTTAAGCGAGCAGTACTTC	TRBJ2-7	TRBV5-1	13	.	.
CSGDVGTSSTDTQYF	TGCAGTGGTGACGTGGGGACATCTAGCACAGATACGCAGTATTTT	TRBJ2-3	TRBV20-1	15	.	.
CASSDASAGTGELFF	TGCGCCAGCAGCGACGCTAGCGCTGGAACCGGGGAGCTGTTTTTT	TRBJ2-2	TRBV5-1	15	.	.
CSARPWTSGGGDIQYF	TGCAGTGCTAGGCCCTGGACTAGCGGAGGGGGGGACATTCAGTACTTC	TRBJ2-4	TRBV20-1	16	.	TRBD2
CASSTSTWYQETQYF	TGTGCCAGCAGCACTAGCACGTGGTACCAAGAGACCCAGTACTTC	TRBJ2-5	TRBV7-9	15	.	.
CASSQEGTWVQTNSPLHF	TGTGCCAGCAGCCAAGAGGGGACTTGGGTGCAAACCAATTCACCCCTCCACTTT	TRBJ1-6	TRBV3-1	18	few	.
CASRDQNTDTQYF	TGTGCCAGCAGAGATCAAAACACAGATACGCAGTATTTT	TRBJ2-3	TRBV12-3/TRBV12-4	13	.	.